These 21 T cell receptor beta chains were sequenced from one sample in a study of human T cells and chemical hapten exposure. Via MiXCR, TCRdb re-called the RACE reads, giving one row per CDR3 protein. The sample holds 330,000 or so distinct CDR3 sequences, over 6% seen once. The time point was: patch test 2, 6 weeks after DPC sensitization. Treatment of the sample: therapeutic diphenylcyclopropenone sensitization with weekly scalp DPC. Material: whole blood, obtained in connection with sensitization to the hapten diphenylcyclopropenone (DPC). Receptors were obtained from a woman aged 18-35 years with alopecia areata. Some clones in this sample may be carry-over from other donors' samples.

This clonotype was recorded at least ten times. This chain links TRBV6-2 or TRBV6-3 with TRBJ1-2; tentative D call: TRBD1 (6 bases). Trimming removed 5 bases at V and 2 bases at J, with 12 bases between. This CDR3 is built from 14 residues. From germline, CDR1 is MNHEY and CDR2 SVGEGT. The CDR3 reads CASSRDNGNYGYTF. The CDR3 coding sequence is TGTGCCAGCAGTCGGGACAACGGAAACTATGGCTACACCTTC.

This clonotype was seen many times. This chain uses TRBV18 with TRBJ1-3; perhaps TRBD1 as D (5 bases). The V end was cut by 3 bases, the J end by 2 bases, with 14 bases between. The CDR3 sequence is 16 residues long. The germline CDR1 and CDR2 sequences are KGHSH and LQKENI. CDR3 residues: CASSPRADKTGNTIYF. CDR3 sequence (DNA): TGTGCCAGCTCACCCCGGGCGGACAAGACTGGAAACACCATATATTTT.

This chain joins TRBV6-6 and TRBJ2-5; D ambiguous. The CDR3 loop spans 14 amino acids. Germline V gene sequence: CDR1 MNHNY, CDR2 SVGAGI (reference sequence). V was cut by 6 bases and J by 3 bases, with 14 bases left in between. This CDR3 is CASSPGRLEETQYF. The CDR3, as DNA: TGTGCCAGCAGCCCCGGACGTTTGGAAGAGACCCAGTACTTC.

In its sample, this clonotype was seen a few times. The rearrangement joins TRBV6-5 to TRBJ2-6; D tentatively reads TRBD1 or TRBD2 (5 bases each). Germline V gene sequence: CDR1 MNHEY, CDR2 SVGAGI. The CDR3 loop spans 13 amino acids. Trimming shortened V by 6 bases and J by 4 bases, and 7 bases separated the two germline ends. CDR3 nucleotides: TGTGCCAGCAGGGGACGAGGGGCCAACGTCCTGACTTTC. Its translation: CASRGRGANVLTF.

This clonotype appeared many times. V and J are TRBV4-2 and TRBJ2-7, with 11 bases fitting TRBD2. The trim removed 1 base at V and 2 bases at J, leaving 7 bases unmatched. The CDR3 has 17 amino acids. Germline CDR1 and CDR2: LGHNA and YNFKEQ. The CDR3 reads CASSQGPPGLAAYEQYF. The DNA for the CDR3 is TGTGCCAGCAGCCAAGGACCCCCGGGACTAGCGGCCTACGAGCAGTACTTC.

The sample holds a few counts of this clonotype. The V gene is TRBV28, the J gene TRBJ2-1; 9 bases align to TRBD1. V shed 8 bases, J shed 6 bases, and the junction held 8 bases outside the gene matches. The germline V gene has CDR1 MDHEN and CDR2 SYDVKM. This CDR3 region has 14 residues. This CDR3 is CASSGTGLSNEQFF. In DNA, the CDR3 is TGTGCCAGCTCCGGGACAGGGTTGAGCAATGAGCAGTTCTTC.

In this sample, this clonotype turned up many times. DNA of the CDR3: TGTGCCATCAGTGAGTCCGACTACGAGCAGTACTTC. It specifies CAISESDYEQYF. The V and J genes are TRBV10-3 and TRBJ2-7; D is unclear. Germline V CDR1 and CDR2: ENHRY, SYGVKD. Trimming removed 0 bases from V and 3 bases from J, with 3 bases in between. This CDR3 region has 12 residues.

In this sample, this clonotype turned up a few times. The chain combines TRBV9 with TRBJ1-3; no firm D call. V was clipped by 2 bases and J by 5 bases, with 8 bases between them. The CDR3 has 13 amino acids. CDR1 and CDR2 (germline): SGDLS, YYNGEE. Here the CDR3 reads CASSVAPRNTIYF. The CDR3, as DNA: TGTGCCAGCAGCGTCGCCCCCAGAAACACCATATATTTT.

The rearrangement links TRBV20-1 to TRBJ2-6, with D possibly TRBD2 on 7 matching bases. The CDR3 runs 19 residues. The germline CDR1 and CDR2 sequences are DFQATT and SNEGSKA (reference sequence). V gave up 3 bases and J gave up 0 bases, with 21 bases separating them. This chain's CDR3 is CSARPGGRGSLSGANVLTF. DNA for the CDR3: TGCAGTGCTAGGCCCGGGGGGCGGGGGAGCCTCTCTGGGGCCAACGTCCTGACTTTC.

This clonotype was counted only a few times. This chain joins TRBV7-2 and TRBJ2-2; D possibly uses TRBD1 or TRBD2 (6 bases each). V shed 2 bases and J shed 5 bases, with 15 bases lying between them. The CDR3 loop spans 16 amino acids. CDR1 and CDR2 (germline): SGHTA, FQGNSA. The CDR3 DNA reads TGTGCCAGCAGCTTATACGGGGGCAAAGGAACCGGGGAGCTGTTTTTT. It codes for CASSLYGGKGTGELFF.

This clonotype has at least ten counts. The chain links TRBV3-1 to TRBJ1-1; D ambiguous. The CDR3 is 15 residues long. Trimming removed 2 bases from V and 3 bases from J, with 13 bases in between. Germline-derived CDR1 and CDR2 are LGHDT and YNNKEL (reference sequence). The CDR3 loop is CASSQYSRHDTEAFF. Here the CDR3 DNA reads TGTGCCAGCAGCCAATATTCAAGGCACGACACTGAAGCTTTCTTT.

This clonotype showed up many times. The chain combines TRBV6-2 or TRBV6-3 with TRBJ1-1; a possible D gene is TRBD1 (6 bases). The V gene lost 4 bases and the J gene lost 3 bases, with 15 bases spanning the gap. The CDR3 is 15 residues long. CDR1 and CDR2 from the germline V gene are MNHEY and SVGEGT. CDR3 in amino acids: CASSSNRVVYTEAFF. The DNA of the CDR3 is TGTGCCAGCAGTTCCAACAGGGTGGTTTACACTGAAGCTTTCTTT.

As regards this clonotype: One end of the junction is discordant with germline, which a read error may explain. This chain uses TRBV5-1 with TRBJ2-7; D remains unclear. From germline, CDR1 is SGHRS and CDR2 YFSETQ. CDR3 length equals 13 residues. As DNA, the CDR3 is TGCGCCAGCAGTTTGGGGTCCCGCCTTGGGCAGTACTTC. It translates to CASSLGSRLGQYF.

This clonotype was observed a few times. The chain uses TRBV14 and TRBJ2-2; D tentatively reads TRBD1 or TRBD2 (6 bases each). Germline CDR1 and CDR2: SGHDN and FVKESK. The ends were cut back, 3 bases at V and 0 bases at J, with 20 bases in the middle. This CDR3 has 19 amino acids. The CDR3 reads CASSQWDTRGGANTGELFF. DNA for the CDR3: TGTGCCAGCAGCCAGTGGGACACGAGGGGAGGTGCGAACACCGGGGAGCTGTTTTTT.

Many counts were recorded for this clonotype. The V and J genes are TRBV20-1 and TRBJ1-1, with 11 bases matching TRBD1. In germline, CDR1 is DFQATT, CDR2 SNEGSKA (reference sequence). The CDR3 is 19 residues long. V lost 2 bases to trimming and J lost 1 base; unmatched junction nucleotides: 15. CDR3 amino acids: CSARPRDRGVLKRNTEAFF. In DNA form, the CDR3 reads TGCAGTGCTAGACCCCGGGACAGGGGGGTTTTAAAGAGGAACACTGAAGCTTTCTTT.

The V gene is TRBV5-1, the J gene TRBJ2-1, with 11 nucleotides matching TRBD2. The V and J ends lost 4 bases and 8 bases, in that order; junction bases with no gene match: 5. This CDR3 is built from 14 residues. The germline V gene encodes CDR1 SGHRS and CDR2 YFSETQ. CDR3 in DNA: TGCGCCAGCAGCGTAGCGGGGGGGCCCTATGAGCAGTTCTTC. Its protein product is CASSVAGGPYEQFF. The full variable domain, completed using reference TRBV5-1 and TRBJ2-1, is KAGVTQTPRYLIKTRGQQVTLSCSPISGHRSVSWYQQTPGQGLQFLFEYFSETQRNKGNFPGRFSGRQFSNSRSEMNVSTLELGDSALYLCASSVAGGPYEQFFGPGTRLTVL.

The chain joins TRBV6-1 to TRBJ1-2, with 9 bases matching TRBD1. The CDR3 has 17 amino acids. The V and J ends lost 3 bases and 4 bases, in that order; junction bases with no gene match: 12. Germline V gives CDR1 MNHNS, CDR2 SASEGT. The CDR3 nucleotides read TGTGCCAGCAGTGACCCAAGGACAGGGGCTATGCTCTATGGCTACACCTTC. As protein: CASSDPRTGAMLYGYTF.

CDR3 DNA sequence: TGTGCCAGCAGTCCTCTAATCCAAAGGAGGAGGCCCCAGCATTTT. Translation gives CASSPLIQRRRPQHF. The chain links TRBV6-6 to TRBJ1-5; no clear D gene. The V end was cut by 5 bases, the J end by 9 bases, with 20 bases between. This CDR3 region has 15 residues. The germline gives CDR1 MNHNY, CDR2 SVGAGI (reference sequence).

This clonotype has ten or more counts. V and J are TRBV6-2 or TRBV6-3 and TRBJ1-1; D is unclear. V lost 7 bases to trimming and J lost 3 bases, with 6 bases between them. The CDR3 is 11 residues long. Germline V CDR1 and CDR2: MNHEY, SVGEGT. The CDR3 loop reads CASTLDTEAFF. CDR3 DNA: TGTGCCAGCACCCTAGACACTGAAGCTTTCTTT.

In this sample, this clonotype turned up a few times. The gene calls are TRBV5-6 and TRBJ2-5, with 12 bases aligning to TRBD2. Trimming took 2 bases from V and 1 from J; bases not matched to a gene: 3. The germline CDR1 and CDR2 sequences are SGHDT and YYEEEE. The CDR3 is 16 residues long. The CDR3 DNA is TGTGCCAGCAGCTTTTCTAGCGGGGGGGCCCAAGAGACCCAGTACTTC. Translated: CASSFSSGGAQETQYF.

As DNA, the CDR3 is TGTGCCAGCAGTTACTGGGGTCCCGGGGAGCTGTTTTTT. It is translated as CASSYWGPGELFF. The gene calls are TRBV6-2 or TRBV6-3 and TRBJ2-2; the D is unclear. The CDR3 loop spans 13 amino acids. V was trimmed by 1 base and J by 6 bases, leaving 6 bases between them. Germline assignment: CDR1 MNHEY and CDR2 SVGEGT.